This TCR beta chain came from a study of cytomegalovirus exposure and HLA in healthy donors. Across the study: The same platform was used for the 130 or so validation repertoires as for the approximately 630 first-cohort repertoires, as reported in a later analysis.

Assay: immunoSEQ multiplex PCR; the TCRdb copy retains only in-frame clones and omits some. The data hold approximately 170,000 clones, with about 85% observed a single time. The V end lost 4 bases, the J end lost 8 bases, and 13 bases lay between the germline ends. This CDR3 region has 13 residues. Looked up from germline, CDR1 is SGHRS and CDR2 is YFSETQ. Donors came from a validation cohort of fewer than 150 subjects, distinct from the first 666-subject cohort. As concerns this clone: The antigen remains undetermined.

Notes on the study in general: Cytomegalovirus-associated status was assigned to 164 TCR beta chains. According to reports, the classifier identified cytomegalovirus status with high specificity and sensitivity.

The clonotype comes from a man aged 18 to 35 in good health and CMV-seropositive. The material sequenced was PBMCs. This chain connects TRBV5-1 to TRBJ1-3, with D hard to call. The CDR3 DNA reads TGCGCCAGCAGCCCTTCGTTCTCAGACACCATATATTTT. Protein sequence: CASSPSFSDTIYF. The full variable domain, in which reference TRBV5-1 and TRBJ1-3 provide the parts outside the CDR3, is KAGVTQTPRYLIKTRGQQVTLSCSPISGHRSVSWYQQTPGQGLQFLFEYFSETQRNKGNFPGRFSGRQFSNSRSEMNVSTLELGDSALYLCASSPSFSDTIYFGEGSWLTVV.